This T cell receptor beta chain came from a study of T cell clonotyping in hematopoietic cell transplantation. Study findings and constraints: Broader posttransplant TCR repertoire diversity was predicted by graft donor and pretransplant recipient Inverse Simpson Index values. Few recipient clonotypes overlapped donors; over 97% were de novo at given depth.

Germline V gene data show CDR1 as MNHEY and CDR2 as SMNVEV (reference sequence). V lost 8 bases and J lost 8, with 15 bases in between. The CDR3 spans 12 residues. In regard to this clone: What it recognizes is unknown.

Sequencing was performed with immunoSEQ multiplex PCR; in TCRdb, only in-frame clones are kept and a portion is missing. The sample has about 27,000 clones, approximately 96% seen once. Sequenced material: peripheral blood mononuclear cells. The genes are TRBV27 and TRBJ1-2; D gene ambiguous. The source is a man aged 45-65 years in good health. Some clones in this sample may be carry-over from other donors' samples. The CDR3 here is CASRDPGRGYTF. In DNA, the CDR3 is TGTGCCAGCCGGGATCCTGGGCGCGGCTACACCTTC.